The 16 T cell receptor beta chains below come from one sample, sequenced in a study of CD8 T cells in Susac syndrome. With random hexamers, reverse transcription was performed on about 0.5 to 1 ug of RNA. TCRdb ran MiXCR on the immunoSEQ multiplex PCR reads and lists one entry per CDR3 protein. The table shows about 150,000 distinct CDR3 sequences, with roughly 94% occurring only once. Source material: CD8+ T cells from PBMCs. These TCRs come from a human donor with multiple sclerosis.

The chain uses TRBV9 and TRBJ2-2; D gene unclear. CDR1 and CDR2 (germline): SGDLS, YYNGEE. The V gene lost 0 bases and the J gene lost 5 bases, with 2 bases spanning the gap. The CDR3 sequence is 12 residues long. The chain's CDR3 is CASSVATGELFF. CDR3 coding DNA: TGTGCCAGCAGCGTAGCGACCGGGGAGCTGTTTTTT.

The chain joins TRBV2 to TRBJ1-2; D gene uncertain. This CDR3 comprises 14 residues. Germline lookup yields CDR1 SNHLY and CDR2 FYNNEI. V lost 7 bases, J lost 2 bases, and 14 bases lay in between. CDR3 DNA: TGTGCCAGCATTGGTCAGCCAGCCAACTATGGCTACACCTTC. Protein: CASIGQPANYGYTF.

The V and J genes are TRBV24-1 and TRBJ2-7, with 7 positions matching TRBD2. Germline CDR1 KGHDR, CDR2 SFDVKD. V lost 7 bases, J lost 7 bases, and 9 bases stayed unmatched. CDR3 length equals 13 residues. CDR3 DNA sequence: TGTGCCACCAGCCCCGGGGAGGGTCTGGAGCAGTACTTC. Residues: CATSPGEGLEQYF.

The rearrangement joins TRBV7-8 to TRBJ2-7, with D possibly TRBD1 on 6 matching bases. The CDR3 has 14 residues. V lost 1 base, J lost 3 bases, and 10 bases lay in between. Germline V lookup: CDR1 SGHVS, CDR2 FQNEAQ. In DNA form, the CDR3 reads TGTGCCAGCAGCTTAGTAGACAGGTTCTACGAGCAGTACTTC. The encoded protein is CASSLVDRFYEQYF.

The CDR3 is CASSLEYRSYEQYF. The CDR3 DNA is TGTGCCAGCAGCTTAGAATACAGGTCCTACGAGCAGTACTTC. This chain links TRBV7-9 with TRBJ2-7, with D possibly matching TRBD1 (5 bases). The V end lost 1 base, the J end lost 1 base, and 8 bases lay between the germline ends. The germline CDR1 and CDR2 sequences are SEHNR and FQNEAQ (reference sequence). The CDR3 covers 14 residues.

The chain joins TRBV18 to TRBJ2-3; D uncertain. CDR3 length: 16 amino acids. The germline V gene has CDR1 KGHSH and CDR2 LQKENI. Trimming shortened V by 0 bases and J by 0 bases, and 10 bases separated the two germline ends. CDR3 nucleotides: TGTGCCAGCTCACCACCTCCGTATGAGAGCACAGATACGCAGTATTTT. Translated, it gives CASSPPPYESTDTQYF.

V gene TRBV5-6 combines with J gene TRBJ2-7, with D hard to call. The germline gives CDR1 SGHDT, CDR2 YYEEEE. The length of the CDR3 is 14 residues. V dropped 4 bases and J dropped 2 bases, with 13 bases sitting between them. The CDR3 DNA reads TGTGCCAGCAGCGCGTGGACCGAGACCTACGAGCAGTACTTC. Amino acids: CASSAWTETYEQYF.

V usage is TRBV14 and J usage is TRBJ2-7; D perhaps matches TRBD2 (5 bases). CDR3 length equals 14 residues. Germline V gives CDR1 SGHDN, CDR2 FVKESK. V lost 2 bases and J 6 bases, leaving 14 bases between the germline ends. The CDR3 protein is CASSQLIQAGEQYF. CDR3 bases: TGTGCCAGCAGCCAACTAATTCAGGCGGGCGAGCAGTACTTC. Full variable domain (remainder filled in from reference TRBV14 and TRBJ2-7): EAGVTQFPSHSVIEKGQTVTLRCDPISGHDNLYWYRRVMGKEIKFLLHFVKESKQDESGMPNNRFLAERTGGTYSTLKVQPAELEDSGVYFCASSQLIQAGEQYFGPGTRLTVT.

DNA of the CDR3: TGTGCCAGCAGTTTAGAGGGTGGCCTGGAGACCCAGTACTTC. Its protein product is CASSLEGGLETQYF. This chain links TRBV27 with TRBJ2-5; D is possibly TRBD2 (5 bases). V was cut by 2 bases and J by 5 bases, with 12 bases left in between. CDR3 length: 14 amino acids. CDR1 is MNHEY and CDR2 is SMNVEV in the germline V gene (reference sequence).

The V call is TRBV30, the J call TRBJ2-3, with TRBD2 matching 8 bases. J gave up 1 base and V 7 bases, and 7 bases lay outside the gene matches. Germline CDR1 GTSNPN, CDR2 SVGIG (reference sequence). The CDR3 contains 14 residues. CDR3 bases: TGTGCCTATGCTCGAGCGGGGGGCACAGATACGCAGTATTTT. This sequence encodes CAYARAGGTDTQYF.

This sequence joins TRBV19 and TRBJ2-7; 11 bases fit TRBD1. The V segment lost 4 bases and the J segment 4 bases; nucleotides outside the gene matches: 6. The CDR3 is made up of 15 amino acids. CDR1 and CDR2 (germline): LNHDA, SQIVND (reference sequence). The CDR3 coding sequence is TGTGCCAGTAGTAGCGGACAGGGGGCCACATACGAGCAGTACTTC. Protein product: CASSSGQGATYEQYF.

The chain has TRBV30 and TRBJ2-2; 8 positions agree with TRBD1. CDR3 size: 14 residues. Germline V gene lookup returns CDR1 GTSNPN and CDR2 SVGIG (reference sequence). Unmatched junction bases numbered 4, after V lost 4 bases and J lost 3 bases. The CDR3 reads CAWNGQGDTGELFF. The CDR3 DNA follows: TGTGCCTGGAATGGACAGGGAGACACCGGGGAGCTGTTTTTT.

The rearrangement uses TRBV15 and TRBJ1-5; perhaps TRBD1 as D (5 bases). The CDR3 spans 15 residues. In germline, CDR1 is LNHNV, CDR2 YYDKDF (reference sequence). Trimming stripped 1 base from V and 2 bases from J, with 9 bases between. The CDR3 region is CATSRAIQGNQPQHF. DNA for the CDR3: TGTGCCACCAGCAGAGCGATACAGGGCAATCAGCCCCAGCATTTT.

The V call is TRBV19, the J call TRBJ2-1, with D uncertain. Germline lookup yields CDR1 LNHDA and CDR2 SQIVND (reference sequence). The CDR3 is 13 amino acids. V lost 7 bases and J 5 bases, leaving 12 bases between the germline ends. The CDR3 reads CASNMGLNNEQFF. In DNA form, the CDR3 reads TGTGCCAGTAATATGGGCCTAAACAATGAGCAGTTCTTC.

The CDR3 spells CASSLSGLPGEMETQYF. The CDR3 region has the DNA TGTGCCAGCAGCTTATCAGGCCTGCCGGGGGAGATGGAGACCCAGTACTTC. This rearrangement joins TRBV7-3 to TRBJ2-5; D perhaps matches TRBD2 (6 bases). The CDR3 is 17 residues long. Trimming took 2 bases from V and 5 from J, leaving 21 bases between them. Per the germline V gene, CDR1 is SGHTA and CDR2 is FQGTGA.

The V call is TRBV18, the J call TRBJ2-1; D is tentatively TRBD1 or TRBD2 (5 bases each). The V gene's germline CDR1 is KGHSH and CDR2 LQKENI. The CDR3 totals 15 residues. Trimming removed 4 bases at V and 7 bases at J, with 17 bases between. Here the CDR3 DNA reads TGTGCCAGCTCACTGGGACGAGGGAATGTGAATGAGCAGTTCTTC. Translation gives CASSLGRGNVNEQFF.